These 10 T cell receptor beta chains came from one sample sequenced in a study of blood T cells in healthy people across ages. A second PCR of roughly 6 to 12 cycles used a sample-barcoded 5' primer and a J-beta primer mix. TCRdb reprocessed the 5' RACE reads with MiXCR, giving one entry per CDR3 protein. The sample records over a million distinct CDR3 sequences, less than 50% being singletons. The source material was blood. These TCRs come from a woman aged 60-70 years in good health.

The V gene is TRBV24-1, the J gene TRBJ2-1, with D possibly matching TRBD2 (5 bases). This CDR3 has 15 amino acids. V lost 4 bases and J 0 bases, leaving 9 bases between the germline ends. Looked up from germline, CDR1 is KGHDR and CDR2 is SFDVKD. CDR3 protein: CATSEATSSYNEQFF. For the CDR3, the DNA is TGTGCCACCAGTGAAGCTACTAGCTCCTACAATGAGCAGTTCTTC.

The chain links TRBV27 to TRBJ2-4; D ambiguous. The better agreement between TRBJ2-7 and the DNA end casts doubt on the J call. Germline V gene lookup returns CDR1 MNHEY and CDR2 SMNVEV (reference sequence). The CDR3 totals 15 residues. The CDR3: CASSLFGFEAYEQYF. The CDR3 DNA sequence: TGTGCCAGCAGTTTATTCGGCTTCGAGGCCTACGAGCAGTACTTC.

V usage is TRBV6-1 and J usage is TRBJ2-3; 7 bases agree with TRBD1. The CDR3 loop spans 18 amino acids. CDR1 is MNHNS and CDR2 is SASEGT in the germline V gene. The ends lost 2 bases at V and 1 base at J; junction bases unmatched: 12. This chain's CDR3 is CASSERGGRGLGTDTQYF. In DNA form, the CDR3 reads TGTGCCAGCAGTGAAAGAGGGGGCAGAGGGCTCGGCACAGATACGCAGTATTTT.

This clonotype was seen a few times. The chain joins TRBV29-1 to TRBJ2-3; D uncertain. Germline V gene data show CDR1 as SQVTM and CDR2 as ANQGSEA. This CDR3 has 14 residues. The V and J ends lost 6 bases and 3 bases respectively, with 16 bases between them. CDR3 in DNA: TGCAGCGTGGAACCTGAAAGGAGAACAGATACGCAGTATTTT. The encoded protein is CSVEPERRTDTQYF.

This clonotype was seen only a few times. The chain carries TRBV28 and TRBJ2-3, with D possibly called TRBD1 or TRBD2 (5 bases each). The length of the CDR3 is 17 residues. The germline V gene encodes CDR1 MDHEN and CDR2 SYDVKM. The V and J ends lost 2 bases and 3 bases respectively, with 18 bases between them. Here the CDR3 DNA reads TGTGCCAGCAGTTTAGAGGGCAGGGCGACGGTTACAGATACGCAGTATTTT. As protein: CASSLEGRATVTDTQYF.

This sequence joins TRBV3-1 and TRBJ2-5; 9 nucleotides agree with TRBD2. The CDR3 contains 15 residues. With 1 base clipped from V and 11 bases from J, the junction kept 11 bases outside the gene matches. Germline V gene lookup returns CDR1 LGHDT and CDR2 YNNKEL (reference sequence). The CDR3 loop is CASSQATGLAYGQYF. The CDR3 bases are TGTGCCAGCAGCCAAGCAACGGGACTAGCCTACGGGCAGTACTTC.

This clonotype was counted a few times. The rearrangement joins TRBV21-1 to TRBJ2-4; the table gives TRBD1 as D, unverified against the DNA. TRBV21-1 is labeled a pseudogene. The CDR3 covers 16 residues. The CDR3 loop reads CASSKEKQGLICIQYF. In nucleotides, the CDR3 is TGTGCCAGCAGCAAAGAGAAACAGGGCCTAATATGCATTCAGTACTTC.

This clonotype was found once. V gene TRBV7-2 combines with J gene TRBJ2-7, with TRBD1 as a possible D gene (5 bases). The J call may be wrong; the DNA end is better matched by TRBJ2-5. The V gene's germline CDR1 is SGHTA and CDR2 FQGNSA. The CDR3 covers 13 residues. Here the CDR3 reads CASSLAGVGTQYF. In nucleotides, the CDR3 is TGTGCCAGCAGCTTAGCAGGGGTGGGGACCCAGTACTTC.

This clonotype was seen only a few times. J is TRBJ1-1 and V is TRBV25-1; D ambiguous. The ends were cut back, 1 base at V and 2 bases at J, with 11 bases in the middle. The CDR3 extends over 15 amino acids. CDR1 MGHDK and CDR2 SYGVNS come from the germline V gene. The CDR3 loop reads CASSEFGVSNTEAFF. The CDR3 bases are TGTGCCAGCAGTGAATTCGGAGTCAGCAACACTGAAGCTTTCTTT.

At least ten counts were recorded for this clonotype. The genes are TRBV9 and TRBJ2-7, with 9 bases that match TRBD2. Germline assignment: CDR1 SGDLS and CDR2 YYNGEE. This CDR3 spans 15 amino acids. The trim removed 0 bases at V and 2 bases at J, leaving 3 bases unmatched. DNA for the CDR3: TGTGCCAGCAGCGTAGGGCTAGCGGGACCCTACGAGCAGTACTTC. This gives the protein CASSVGLAGPYEQYF.